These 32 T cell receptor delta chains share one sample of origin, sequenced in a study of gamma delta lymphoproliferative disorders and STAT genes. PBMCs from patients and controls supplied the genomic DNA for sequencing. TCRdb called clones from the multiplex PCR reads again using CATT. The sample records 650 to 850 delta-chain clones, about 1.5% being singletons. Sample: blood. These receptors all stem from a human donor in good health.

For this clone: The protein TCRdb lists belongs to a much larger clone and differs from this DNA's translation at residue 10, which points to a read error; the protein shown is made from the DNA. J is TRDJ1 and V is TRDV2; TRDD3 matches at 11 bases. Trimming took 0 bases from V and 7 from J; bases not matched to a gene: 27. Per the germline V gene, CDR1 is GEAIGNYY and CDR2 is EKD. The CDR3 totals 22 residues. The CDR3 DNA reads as TGTGCCTGTGACACCTCGAGCCTTTCGACGTACTGGGGGATAGAGGACGGGGGTAAACTCATCTTT. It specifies CACDTSSLSTYWGIEDGGKLIF.

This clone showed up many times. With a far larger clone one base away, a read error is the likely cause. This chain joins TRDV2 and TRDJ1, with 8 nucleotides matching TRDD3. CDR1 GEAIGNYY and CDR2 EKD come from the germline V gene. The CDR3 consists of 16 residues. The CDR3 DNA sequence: TGTGCCTGTGACAAGGTGGGGGATCCCGTGGGCGATAAACCCATCTTT. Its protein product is CACDKVGDPVGDKPIF.

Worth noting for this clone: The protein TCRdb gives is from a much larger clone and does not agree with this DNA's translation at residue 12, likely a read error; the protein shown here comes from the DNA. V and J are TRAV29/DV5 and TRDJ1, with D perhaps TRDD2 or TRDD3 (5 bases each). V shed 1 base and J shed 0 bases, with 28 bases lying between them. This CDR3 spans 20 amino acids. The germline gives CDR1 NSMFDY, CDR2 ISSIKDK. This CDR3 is CAASRFLGGTRGPYTDKLIF. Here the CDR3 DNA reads TGTGCAGCAAGCCGATTCCTCGGGGGTACACGAGGACCATACACCGATAAACTCATCTTT.

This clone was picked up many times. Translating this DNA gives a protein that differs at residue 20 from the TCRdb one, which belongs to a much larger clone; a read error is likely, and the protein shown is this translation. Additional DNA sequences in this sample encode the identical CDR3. This CDR3 reads CACDTILKPSYQLGDTHDKPIF. In nucleotides, the CDR3 is TGTGCCTGTGACACAATTCTAAAGCCTTCCTACCAATTGGGGGATACCCACGATAAACCCATCTTT. The J gene is TRDJ1, the V gene TRDV2; a weak D match, TRDD3 (10 bases). CDR3 length: 22 amino acids. Germline V gene data show CDR1 as GEAIGNYY and CDR2 as EKD.

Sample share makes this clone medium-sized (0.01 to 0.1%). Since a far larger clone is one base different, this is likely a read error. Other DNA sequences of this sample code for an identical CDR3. The chain's CDR3 is CALGEPIAFLALWGSHTDKLIF. The CDR3 bases are TGTGCTCTTGGGGAACCGATAGCCTTCTTAGCCCTCTGGGGCAGTCACACCGATAAACTCATCTTT. This chain links TRDV1 with TRDJ1, with D perhaps TRDD3 (6 bases). Germline CDR1 is TSWWSYY and CDR2 is QGS. This CDR3 has 22 residues. The germline V and J ends were trimmed by 1 base and 0 bases, with 30 bases remaining between them.

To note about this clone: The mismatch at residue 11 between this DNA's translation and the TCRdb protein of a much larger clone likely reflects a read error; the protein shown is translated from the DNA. The DNA for the CDR3 is TGTGCTCTGCTTACTGGGGGATACAACACCAATAAACTCATCTTT. This sequence encodes CALLTGGYNTNKLIF. The chain is built from TRDV1 and TRDJ1; 12 bases are shared with TRDD3. CDR3 length: 15 residues. CDR1 and CDR2 (germline): TSWWSYY, QGS.

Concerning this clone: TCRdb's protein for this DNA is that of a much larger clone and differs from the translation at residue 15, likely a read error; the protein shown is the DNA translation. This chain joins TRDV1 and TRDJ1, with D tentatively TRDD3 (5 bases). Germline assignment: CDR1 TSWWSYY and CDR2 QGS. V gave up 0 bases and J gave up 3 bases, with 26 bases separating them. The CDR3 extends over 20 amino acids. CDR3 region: CALGELSTGTNPRYADKLIF. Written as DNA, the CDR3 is TGTGCTCTTGGGGAACTTTCCACTGGCACTAACCCTAGGTACGCCGATAAACTCATCTTT.

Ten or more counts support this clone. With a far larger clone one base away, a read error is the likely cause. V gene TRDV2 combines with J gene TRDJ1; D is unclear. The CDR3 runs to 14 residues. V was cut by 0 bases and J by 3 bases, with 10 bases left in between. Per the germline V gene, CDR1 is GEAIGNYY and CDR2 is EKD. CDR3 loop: CACDTLTGADKLIF. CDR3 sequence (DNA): TGTGCCTGTGACACCCTCACCGGGGCCGATAAACTCATCTTT.

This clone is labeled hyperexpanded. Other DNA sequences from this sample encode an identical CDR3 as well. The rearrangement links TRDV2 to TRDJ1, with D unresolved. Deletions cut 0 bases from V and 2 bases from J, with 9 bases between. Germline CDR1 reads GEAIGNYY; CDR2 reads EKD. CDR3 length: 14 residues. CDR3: CACDTLTGTDKLIF. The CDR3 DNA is TGTGCCTGTGACACCCTCACCGGGACCGATAAACTCATCTTT.

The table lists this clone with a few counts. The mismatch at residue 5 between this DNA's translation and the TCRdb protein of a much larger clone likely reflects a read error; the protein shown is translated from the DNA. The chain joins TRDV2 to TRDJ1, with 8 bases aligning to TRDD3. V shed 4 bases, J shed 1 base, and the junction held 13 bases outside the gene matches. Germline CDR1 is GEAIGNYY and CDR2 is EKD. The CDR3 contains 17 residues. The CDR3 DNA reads TGTGCCTGTGAAGGACTGGGGGGACTTAGGGTCACCGATAAACTCATCTTT. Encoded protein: CACEGLGGLRVTDKLIF.

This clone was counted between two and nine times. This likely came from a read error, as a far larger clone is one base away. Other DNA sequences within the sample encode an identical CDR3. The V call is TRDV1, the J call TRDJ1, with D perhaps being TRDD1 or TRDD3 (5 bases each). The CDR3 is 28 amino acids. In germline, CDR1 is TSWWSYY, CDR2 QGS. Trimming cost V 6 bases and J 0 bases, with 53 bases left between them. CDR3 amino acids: CALGPEMQKDLFGVFRTTRIVYTDKLIF. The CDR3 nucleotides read TGTGCTCTTGGCCCCGAAATGCAAAAAGACTTGTTCGGAGTCTTTCGAACGACGAGGATAGTTTACACCGATAAACTCATCTTT.

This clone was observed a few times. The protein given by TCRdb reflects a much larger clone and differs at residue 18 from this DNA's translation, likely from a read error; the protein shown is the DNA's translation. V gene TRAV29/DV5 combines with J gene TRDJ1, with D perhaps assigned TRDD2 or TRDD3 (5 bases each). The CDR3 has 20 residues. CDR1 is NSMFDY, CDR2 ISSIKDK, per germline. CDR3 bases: TGTGCAGCAAGCCGATTCCTCGGGGGTACACGAAGACCATACACCGATAAACCCATCTTT. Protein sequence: CAASRFLGGTRRPYTDKPIF.

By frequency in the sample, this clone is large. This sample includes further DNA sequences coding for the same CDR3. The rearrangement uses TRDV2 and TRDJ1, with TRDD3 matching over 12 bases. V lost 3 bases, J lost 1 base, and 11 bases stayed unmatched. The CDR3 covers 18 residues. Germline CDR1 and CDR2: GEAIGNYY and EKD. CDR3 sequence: CACDDRSLLGDTTDKLIF. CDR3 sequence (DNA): TGTGCCTGTGACGACCGCTCTTTACTGGGGGATACCACCGATAAACTCATCTTT.

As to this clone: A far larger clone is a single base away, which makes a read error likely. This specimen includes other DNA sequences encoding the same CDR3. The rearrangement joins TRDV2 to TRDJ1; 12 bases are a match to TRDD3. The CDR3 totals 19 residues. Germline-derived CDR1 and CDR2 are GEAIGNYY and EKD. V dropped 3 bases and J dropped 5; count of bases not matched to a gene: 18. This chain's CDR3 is CACDDLILGDTPSPDKLIF. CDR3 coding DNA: TGTGCCTGTGACGACCTCATTCTGGGGGATACGCCGTCTCCTGATAAACTCATCTTT.

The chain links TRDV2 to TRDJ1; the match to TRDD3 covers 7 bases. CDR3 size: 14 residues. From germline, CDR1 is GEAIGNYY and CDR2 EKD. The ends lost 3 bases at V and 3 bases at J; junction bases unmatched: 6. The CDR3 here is CACDPLGEADKLIF. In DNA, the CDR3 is TGTGCCTGTGACCCCTTGGGGGAGGCCGATAAACTCATCTTT.

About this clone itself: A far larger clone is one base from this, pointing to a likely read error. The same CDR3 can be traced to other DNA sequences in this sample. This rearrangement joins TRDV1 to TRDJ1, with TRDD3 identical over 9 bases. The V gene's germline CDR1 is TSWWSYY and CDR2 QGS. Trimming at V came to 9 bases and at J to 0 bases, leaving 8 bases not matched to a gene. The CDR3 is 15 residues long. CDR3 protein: CALLTGGYNTDKLIF. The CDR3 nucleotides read TGTGCTCTGCTTACGGGGGGATACAACACCGATAAACTCATCTTT.

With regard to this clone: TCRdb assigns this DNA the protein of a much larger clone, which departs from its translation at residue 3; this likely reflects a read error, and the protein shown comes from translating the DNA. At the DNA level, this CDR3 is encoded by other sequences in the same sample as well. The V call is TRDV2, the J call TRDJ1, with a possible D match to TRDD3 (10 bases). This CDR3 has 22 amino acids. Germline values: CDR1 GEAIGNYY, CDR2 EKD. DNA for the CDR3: TGTGCCTATGACACAATTCTAAAGCCTTCCTACCAATTGGGGGATACCCACGATAAACTCATCTTT. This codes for CAYDTILKPSYQLGDTHDKLIF.

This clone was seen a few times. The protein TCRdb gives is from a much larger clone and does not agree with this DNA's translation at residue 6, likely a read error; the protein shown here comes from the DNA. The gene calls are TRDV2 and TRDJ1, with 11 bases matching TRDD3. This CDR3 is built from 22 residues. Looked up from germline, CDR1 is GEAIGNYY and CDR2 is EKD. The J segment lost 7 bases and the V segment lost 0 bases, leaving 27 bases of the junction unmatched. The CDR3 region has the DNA TGTGCCTGTGACACCCCGAGCCTTTCGGCGTACTGGGGGATAGAGGACGGGGGTAAACTCATCTTT. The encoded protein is CACDTPSLSAYWGIEDGGKLIF.

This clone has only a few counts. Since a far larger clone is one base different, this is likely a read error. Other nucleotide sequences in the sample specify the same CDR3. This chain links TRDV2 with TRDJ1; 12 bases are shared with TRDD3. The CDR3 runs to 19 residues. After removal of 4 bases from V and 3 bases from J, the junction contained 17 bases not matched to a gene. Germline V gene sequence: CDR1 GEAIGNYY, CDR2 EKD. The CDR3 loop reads CACDDLILGDTPSPDKLIF. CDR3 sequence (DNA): TGTGCCTGTGATGACCTCATTCTGGGGGATACGCCGTCTCCCGATAAACTCATCTTT.

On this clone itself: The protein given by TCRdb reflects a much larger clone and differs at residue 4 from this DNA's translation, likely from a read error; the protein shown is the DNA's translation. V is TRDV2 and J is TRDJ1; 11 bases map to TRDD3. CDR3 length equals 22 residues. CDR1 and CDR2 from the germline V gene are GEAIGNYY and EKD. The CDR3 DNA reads TGTGCCTGTAACACCTCGAGCCTTTCGGCGTACTGGGGGATAGAGGACGGGGGTAAACTCATCTTT. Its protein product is CACNTSSLSAYWGIEDGGKLIF.

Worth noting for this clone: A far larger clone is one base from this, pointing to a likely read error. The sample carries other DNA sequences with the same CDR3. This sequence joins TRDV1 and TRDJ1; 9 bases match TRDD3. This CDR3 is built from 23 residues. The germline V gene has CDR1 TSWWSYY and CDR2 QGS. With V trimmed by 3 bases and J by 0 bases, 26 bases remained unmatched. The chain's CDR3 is CALGDPLVFLAWGIGLYTDKLIF. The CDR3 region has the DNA TGTGCTCTTGGGGACCCTCTCGTCTTCCTAGCCTGGGGGATCGGTTTGTACACCGATAAACTCATCTTT.

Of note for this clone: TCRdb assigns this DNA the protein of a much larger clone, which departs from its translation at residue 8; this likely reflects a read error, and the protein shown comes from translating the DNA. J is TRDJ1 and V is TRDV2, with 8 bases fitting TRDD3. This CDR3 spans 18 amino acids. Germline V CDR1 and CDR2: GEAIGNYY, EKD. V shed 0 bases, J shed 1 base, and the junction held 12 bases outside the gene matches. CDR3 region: CACDTVGRGYPRTDKLIF. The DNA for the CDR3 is TGTGCCTGTGACACCGTGGGTAGGGGATACCCGCGCACCGATAAACTCATCTTT.

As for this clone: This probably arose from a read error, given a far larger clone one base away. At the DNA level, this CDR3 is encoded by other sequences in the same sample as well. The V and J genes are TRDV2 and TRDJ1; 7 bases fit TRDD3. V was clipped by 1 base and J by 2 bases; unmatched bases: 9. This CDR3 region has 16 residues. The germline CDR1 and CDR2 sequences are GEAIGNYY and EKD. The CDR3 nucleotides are TGTGCCTGTGACACGCTAGGGGATAAGATGACCGATAAACTCATCTTT. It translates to CACDTLGDKMTDKLIF.

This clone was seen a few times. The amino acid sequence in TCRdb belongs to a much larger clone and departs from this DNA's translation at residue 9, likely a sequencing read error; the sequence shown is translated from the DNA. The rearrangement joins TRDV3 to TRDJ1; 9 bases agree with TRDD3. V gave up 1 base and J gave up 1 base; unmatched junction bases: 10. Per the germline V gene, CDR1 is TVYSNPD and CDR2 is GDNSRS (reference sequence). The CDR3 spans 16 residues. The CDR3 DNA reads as TGTGCCTTTATAAAGGGGATACGCTTGGGCACCGATAAACTCATCTTT. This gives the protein CAFIKGIRLGTDKLIF.

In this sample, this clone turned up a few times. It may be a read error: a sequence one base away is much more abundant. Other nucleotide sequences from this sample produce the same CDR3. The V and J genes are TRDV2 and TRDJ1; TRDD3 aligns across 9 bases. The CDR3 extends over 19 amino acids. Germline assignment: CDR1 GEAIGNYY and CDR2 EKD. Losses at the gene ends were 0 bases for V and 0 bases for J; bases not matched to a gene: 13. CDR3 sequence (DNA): TGTGCCTGTGACACCTTACTGGGGGACACGCGTAGTAACACCGATAAACTCATCTTT. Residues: CACDTLLGDTRSNTDKLIF.

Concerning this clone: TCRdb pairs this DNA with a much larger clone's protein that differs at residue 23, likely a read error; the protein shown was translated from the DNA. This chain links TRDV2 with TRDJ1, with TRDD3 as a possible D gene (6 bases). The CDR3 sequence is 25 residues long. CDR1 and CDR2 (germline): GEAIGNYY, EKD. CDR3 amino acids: CACDTVSGTSSELRLLGGGSDKFIF. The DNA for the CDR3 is TGTGCCTGTGACACCGTTAGTGGCACCTCTTCGGAATTACGGCTACTGGGTGGGGGCTCCGATAAATTCATCTTT.

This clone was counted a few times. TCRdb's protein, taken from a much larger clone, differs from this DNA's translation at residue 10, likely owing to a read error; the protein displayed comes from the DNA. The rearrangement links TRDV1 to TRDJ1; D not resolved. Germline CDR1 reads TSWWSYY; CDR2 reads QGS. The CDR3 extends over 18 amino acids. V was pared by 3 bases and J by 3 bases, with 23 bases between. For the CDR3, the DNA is TGTGCTCTTGGGGACCCAACTCCCCCATCTTTAAAATCCGATAAACTCATCTTT. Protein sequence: CALGDPTPPSLKSDKLIF.

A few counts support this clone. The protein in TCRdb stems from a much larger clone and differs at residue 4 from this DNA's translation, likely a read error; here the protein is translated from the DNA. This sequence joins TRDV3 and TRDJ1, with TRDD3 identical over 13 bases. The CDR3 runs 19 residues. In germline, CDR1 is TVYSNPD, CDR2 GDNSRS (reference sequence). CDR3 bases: TGTGCATTCACCTTCCATTATTACTGGGGGATACGCCACACCGATAAACTCATCTTT. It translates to CAFTFHYYWGIRHTDKLIF.

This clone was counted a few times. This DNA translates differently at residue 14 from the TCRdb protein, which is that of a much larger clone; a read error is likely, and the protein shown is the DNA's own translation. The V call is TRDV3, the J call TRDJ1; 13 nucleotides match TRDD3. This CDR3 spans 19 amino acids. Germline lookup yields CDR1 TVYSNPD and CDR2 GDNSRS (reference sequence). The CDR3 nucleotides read TGTGCATTCGCCTTCCATTATTACTGGGGGATACGCCACATCGATAAACTCATCTTT. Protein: CAFAFHYYWGIRHIDKLIF.

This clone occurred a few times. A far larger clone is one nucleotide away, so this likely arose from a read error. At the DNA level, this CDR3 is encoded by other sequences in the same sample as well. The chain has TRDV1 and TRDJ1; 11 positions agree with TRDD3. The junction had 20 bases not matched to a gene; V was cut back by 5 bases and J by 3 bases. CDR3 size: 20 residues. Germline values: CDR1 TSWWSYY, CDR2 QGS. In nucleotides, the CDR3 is TGTGCTCTTGGGAAGGCCTTCCTACGTTCTGGGGGATACCTATCCGATAAACTCATCTTT. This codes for CALGKAFLRSGGYLSDKLIF.

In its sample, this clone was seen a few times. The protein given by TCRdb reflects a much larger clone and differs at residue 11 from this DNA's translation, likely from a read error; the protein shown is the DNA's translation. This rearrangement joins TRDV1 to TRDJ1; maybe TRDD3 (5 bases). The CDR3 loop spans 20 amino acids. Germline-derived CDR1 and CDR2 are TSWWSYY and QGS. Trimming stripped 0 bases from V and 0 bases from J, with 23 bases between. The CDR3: CALGELSTGTSPRYTDKLIF. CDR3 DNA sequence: TGTGCTCTTGGGGAACTTTCCACTGGCACTAGCCCTAGGTACACCGATAAACTCATCTTT.

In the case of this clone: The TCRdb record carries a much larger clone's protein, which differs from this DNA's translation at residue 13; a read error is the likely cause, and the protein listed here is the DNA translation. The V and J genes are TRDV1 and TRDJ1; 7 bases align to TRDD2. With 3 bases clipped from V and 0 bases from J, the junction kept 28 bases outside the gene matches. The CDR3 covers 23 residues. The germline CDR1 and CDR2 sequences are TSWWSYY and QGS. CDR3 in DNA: TGTGCTCTTGGGGACCCTCTTGTCTTCCTAGCCTGGGAGATCGGTTTGTACACCGATAAACTCATCTTT. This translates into CALGDPLVFLAWEIGLYTDKLIF.